The 25 T cell receptor beta chains below were found in one sample sequenced in a study of shared T cell receptors in the human thymus. Profiling relied on immunoSEQ multiplex PCR, and the TCRdb table lists in-frame clones only, not all of them. The profile shows roughly 710,000 clones, 80% to 90% of them singletons. The data also belong to a second study, concerning human thymus T cells.

The specimen was thymocytes. The receptors were sampled from a girl under two years old with a congenital heart defect.

The chain is built from TRBV7-2 and TRBJ2-1; TRBD2 agrees at 7 bases. Germline trimming cut 5 bases from V and 7 bases from J; bases unmatched to any gene: 11. Germline V gene lookup returns CDR1 SGHTA and CDR2 FQGNSA. The CDR3 is 15 residues long. The CDR3 region is CASSPPGGGWNEQFF. The CDR3 bases are TGTGCCAGCAGCCCCCCGGGGGGAGGTTGGAATGAGCAGTTCTTC.

The CDR3 spells CASSPDSTYEQYF. CDR3 DNA sequence: TGTGCCAGCAGCCCAGACAGTACCTACGAGCAGTACTTC. The V call is TRBV5-6, the J call TRBJ2-5, with a tentative D call TRBD1 (5 bases). Gene TRBJ2-7 matches the end of the DNA better, so the J call may be wrong. Germline CDR1 and CDR2: SGHDT and YYEEEE. This CDR3 spans 13 amino acids.

This clone showed up just once. The rearrangement uses TRBV28 and TRBJ1-2; TRBD1 is a possible D gene (5 bases). The ends were cut back, 8 bases at V and 8 bases at J, with 21 bases in the middle. CDR1 and CDR2 (germline): MDHEN, SYDVKM. The CDR3 length is 14 residues. For the CDR3, the DNA is TGTGCCAGCTGTCCGGACACCCCCCGGACGGGCTACACCTTC. The encoded protein is CASCPDTPRTGYTF.

This chain uses TRBV19 with TRBJ1-1; TRBD1 aligns across 9 bases. J gave up 0 bases and V 8 bases, and 16 bases lay outside the gene matches. This CDR3 region has 18 residues. Germline assignment: CDR1 LNHDA and CDR2 SQIVND (reference sequence). For the CDR3, the DNA is TGTGCCAGTCAAAGATCCGGGACAGGGCCCCCCCTGAACACTGAAGCTTTCTTT. This encodes CASQRSGTGPPLNTEAFF. Combining the CDR3 with reference TRBV19 and TRBJ1-1 gives the whole variable domain DGGITQSPKYLFRKEGQNVTLSCEQNLNHDAMYWYRQDPGQGLRLIYYSQIVNDFQKGDIAEGYSVSREKKESFPLTVTSAQKNPTAFYLCASQRSGTGPPLNTEAFFGQGTRLTVV.

The chain has TRBV9 and TRBJ2-7; 7 bases fit TRBD2. Germline-derived CDR1 and CDR2 are SGDLS and YYNGEE. V shed 4 bases, J shed 4 bases, and the junction held 5 bases outside the gene matches. The CDR3 sequence is 13 residues long. The CDR3: CASSTEGGYEQYF. The CDR3 DNA sequence: TGTGCCAGCAGCACAGAGGGAGGGTACGAGCAGTACTTC.

Remarks on this clone: Its ends do not fully match the called genes, so a read error is possible. Different DNA sequences within this sample yield the same CDR3. The chain is built from TRBV2 and TRBJ1-6; 7 positions match TRBD1. CDR1 SNHLY and CDR2 FYNNEI come from the germline V gene. The CDR3 is 19 residues long. The CDR3, as DNA: TGTGCCAGTCTTCTTGGACGCGGCAGGGGGAGGTCGAGTAATTCCCCCCTCCACTTT. As protein: CASLLGRGRGRSSNSPLHF.

V is TRBV4-3 and J is TRBJ2-1; possible D gene TRBD1, 6 bases. Per germline, CDR1 LGHNA and CDR2 YSLEER. V was pared by 4 bases and J by 4 bases, with 20 bases between. CDR3 size: 17 residues. The CDR3 coding sequence is TGCGCCAGCAGCCCACACAGGGCCAAAGGATGTTACAATGAGCAGTTCTTC. Protein: CASSPHRAKGCYNEQFF.

The gene calls are TRBV28 and TRBJ1-1; TRBD1 is a possible D gene (6 bases). Germline assignment: CDR1 MDHEN and CDR2 SYDVKM. The V gene lost 5 bases and the J gene lost 0 bases, with 16 bases spanning the gap. CDR3 size: 16 residues. This CDR3 is CASSRLTGGMNTEAFF. CDR3 in DNA: TGTGCCAGCAGTCGCCTGACAGGCGGCATGAACACTGAAGCTTTCTTT.

This sequence joins TRBV28 and TRBJ2-1; D might be TRBD2 (5 bases). The CDR3 totals 13 residues. Germline lookup yields CDR1 MDHEN and CDR2 SYDVKM. In DNA form, the CDR3 reads TGTTCCGCCCTAGCCCACCCCTGGAATGAGCAGTTCTTC. It codes for CSALAHPWNEQFF.

The J gene is TRBJ2-3, the V gene TRBV15; 11 bases map to TRBD1. The CDR3 covers 16 residues. Looked up from germline, CDR1 is LNHNV and CDR2 is YYDKDF (reference sequence). Germline trimming cut 4 bases from V and 4 bases from J; bases unmatched to any gene: 7. The CDR3 DNA reads as TGTGCCACCAGCAAGTGGACAGGGGGCGAGGCAGATACGCAGTATTTT. Amino acid sequence: CATSKWTGGEADTQYF.

This chain joins TRBV6-1 and TRBJ2-4, with D possibly TRBD1 on 6 matching bases. V lost 2 bases and J 3 bases, leaving 23 bases between the germline ends. The CDR3 has 19 residues. Germline V gene lookup returns CDR1 MNHNS and CDR2 SASEGT. CDR3 nucleotide sequence: TGTGCCAGCAGTGAATGGGGACATGGGGGCCCGAGGGGCAAAAACATTCAGTACTTC. Translated: CASSEWGHGGPRGKNIQYF.

The rearrangement joins TRBV2 to TRBJ1-2, with 9 bases lining up with TRBD1. V trimming: 4 bases; J trimming: 0 bases; junction bases outside the gene matches: 6. This CDR3 contains 16 residues. From germline, CDR1 is SNHLY and CDR2 FYNNEI. The CDR3 nucleotides read TGTGCCAGCAGTGCCGGGACAGGGACATCTAACTATGGCTACACCTTC. This translates into CASSAGTGTSNYGYTF.

In DNA form, the CDR3 reads TGTGCCAGCAGCCCTTGGGCCAGGGGGGACTATGGCTACACCTTC. This gives the protein CASSPWARGDYGYTF. The V call is TRBV13, the J call TRBJ1-2; 7 bases fit TRBD1. The germline V gene encodes CDR1 PRHDT and CDR2 FYEKMQ (reference sequence). This CDR3 is built from 15 residues. V shed 5 bases and J 3 bases; nucleotides not matched to a gene: 9.

The chain joins TRBV6-6 to TRBJ2-7; perhaps TRBD2 as D (5 bases). The length of the CDR3 is 14 residues. The V gene lost 6 bases and the J gene lost 6 bases, with 18 bases spanning the gap. The germline CDR1 and CDR2 sequences are MNHNY and SVGAGI (reference sequence). CDR3 DNA: TGTGCCAGCAGGTCCGGGGTCGCGCTAGGCGAGCAGTACTTC. Translating gives CASRSGVALGEQYF.

The chain uses TRBV14 and TRBJ2-3, with TRBD2 matching 10 bases. Germline V gene data show CDR1 as SGHDN and CDR2 as FVKESK. V was clipped by 0 bases and J by 4 bases; unmatched bases: 4. This CDR3 is 16 amino acids long. CDR3 DNA: TGTGCCAGCAGCCAAGATCTGGGGACTAGCGCAGATACGCAGTATTTT. Amino acids: CASSQDLGTSADTQYF.

The V call is TRBV2, the J call TRBJ1-1; a weak D match, TRBD1 (5 bases). Trimming shortened V by 6 bases and J by 4 bases, and 12 bases separated the two germline ends. Germline values: CDR1 SNHLY, CDR2 FYNNEI. The CDR3 consists of 13 residues. In DNA, the CDR3 is TGTGCCAGCAGACCTGACAGAGGCACTGAAGCTTTCTTT. Protein sequence: CASRPDRGTEAFF.

This chain links TRBV10-3 with TRBJ1-6; D is possibly TRBD1 (6 bases). Between the trimmed V and J ends, which lost 0 bases and 5 bases, there was a span of 8 bases. The CDR3 runs to 15 residues. Per germline, CDR1 ENHRY and CDR2 SYGVKD. The CDR3: CAISESTGDNSPLHF. CDR3 in DNA: TGTGCCATCAGTGAGTCGACAGGAGATAATTCACCCCTCCACTTT.

This chain joins TRBV11-2 and TRBJ1-4; the D gene is possibly TRBD1 (5 bases). In germline, CDR1 is SGHAT, CDR2 FQNNGV. V lost 0 bases to trimming and J lost 7 bases, with 9 bases between them. This CDR3 has 14 amino acids. The CDR3 bases are TGTGCCAGCAGCTTAGAGGGGGGGACTGAAAAACTGTTTTTT. Translating gives CASSLEGGTEKLFF.

This sequence joins TRBV6-6 and TRBJ1-3, with D perhaps TRBD1 (5 bases). The CDR3 has 13 residues. Per the germline V gene, CDR1 is MNHNY and CDR2 is SVGAGI (reference sequence). Between the trimmed V and J ends, which lost 7 bases and 0 bases, there was a span of 7 bases. This chain's CDR3 is CASTDSSGNTIYF. CDR3 nucleotide sequence: TGTGCCAGCACCGACAGCTCTGGAAACACCATATATTTT.

The V call is TRBV5-8, the J call TRBJ1-2, with D maybe TRBD1 (6 bases). V was clipped by 0 bases and J by 4 bases, with 10 bases between them. CDR3 size: 14 residues. Germline-derived CDR1 and CDR2 are SGHTS and YDEGEE. CDR3 amino acids: CASSLGGGPYGYTF. The CDR3 nucleotides read TGTGCCAGCAGCTTGGGGGGGGGCCCCTATGGCTACACCTTC.

This clone was detected a few times. The chain is built from TRBV9 and TRBJ2-1; possible D gene TRBD2, 6 bases. The CDR3 covers 13 residues. Per the germline V gene, CDR1 is SGDLS and CDR2 is YYNGEE. The ends were cut back, 0 bases at V and 9 bases at J, with 10 bases in the middle. The CDR3 spells CASSVVQGLEQFF. CDR3 DNA sequence: TGTGCCAGCAGCGTAGTTCAGGGACTTGAGCAGTTCTTC.

This clone was detected once. V gene TRBV28 combines with J gene TRBJ1-5; 7 bases fit TRBD1. Trimming at V came to 2 bases and at J to 0 bases, leaving 7 bases not matched to a gene. The CDR3 runs 17 residues. Germline CDR1 and CDR2: MDHEN and SYDVKM. The CDR3 here is CASSLDPGQHSNQPQHF. The CDR3 region has the DNA TGTGCCAGCAGTTTAGATCCGGGACAGCATAGCAATCAGCCCCAGCATTTT.

The CDR3 protein is CASSHKQGHQVPGTYNSPLHF. The CDR3 DNA reads TGTGCCAGCAGCCACAAACAGGGGCATCAAGTACCGGGAACCTATAATTCACCCCTCCACTTT. The chain uses TRBV14 and TRBJ1-6, with TRBD1 identical over 7 bases. Trimming at V came to 3 bases and at J to 2 bases, leaving 19 bases not matched to a gene. Looked up from germline, CDR1 is SGHDN and CDR2 is FVKESK. The CDR3 is made up of 21 amino acids. The variable domain in full, completed from reference TRBV14 and TRBJ1-6, reads EAGVTQFPSHSVIEKGQTVTLRCDPISGHDNLYWYRRVMGKEIKFLLHFVKESKQDESGMPNNRFLAERTGGTYSTLKVQPAELEDSGVYFCASSHKQGHQVPGTYNSPLHFGNGTRLTVT.

The chain carries TRBV7-6 and TRBJ2-2; TRBD1 might be the D (5 bases). Germline CDR1 reads SGHVS; CDR2 reads FNYEAQ. V lost 4 bases, J lost 4 bases, and 16 bases lay in between. The CDR3 consists of 16 residues. The CDR3 sequence is CASSSSGLGSTGELFF. As DNA, the CDR3 is TGTGCCAGCAGCTCATCAGGGCTAGGATCCACCGGGGAGCTGTTTTTT.

This rearrangement joins TRBV7-2 to TRBJ2-5; tentatively, D is TRBD2 (5 bases). V was pared by 1 base and J by 10 bases, with 16 bases between. This CDR3 comprises 14 residues. From germline, CDR1 is SGHTA and CDR2 FQGNSA. The CDR3, as DNA: TGTGCCAGCAGCTTAGATGGCCCTTGGGGAGACCAGTACTTC. It encodes CASSLDGPWGDQYF.